This T cell receptor (beta chain) was captured by sequencing in a study of CD8+ T cells in alopecia areata (dated by TCRdb to 2016 to 2019). With regard to the full study: Treated patients were enrolled in an open-label pilot trial of oral tofacitinib, 5 to 10 mg twice daily, for moderate-to-severe alopecia areata. Patients received tofacitinib for 6 to 18 months and were then followed off drug for 6 months to check for delayed response and recurrence. The study used high-throughput TCRbeta sequencing to examine T cell clonal expansion in alopecia areata, in both the C3H/HeJ mouse model and human patients. In humans, TCRbeta sequencing was performed on scalp tissue and on sorted CD4+ and CD8+ peripheral blood T cells from healthy controls and from patients with patchy or totalis/universalis alopecia areata. Biopsies were taken from tofacitinib-treated patients at baseline and at 4 and 24 weeks of treatment, and a later scalp biopsy was taken in several of the tofacitinib-treated patients. Clonality in the scalp was compared among normal scalp (n=4), patchy alopecia areata scalp (n=8), and alopecia totalis/universalis scalp (n=8). RNA came from the PAXgene miRNA kit for fixed scalp, the miRNeasy kit for PBMCs, and the RNeasy kit for mouse skin. TCRbeta CDR3 regions were amplified by immunoSEQ multiplex PCR using 35 Vbeta forward and 13 Jbeta reverse primers. Overall results and qualifications from the work: Compared with normal scalp, lesional scalp had higher clonality and more expanded CD8+ clones, particularly in alopecia totalis/universalis, a pattern that suggests antigenic drive. Shared TCR sequences between patients were less evident than in mice, which may be partly attributable to HLA diversity in the patient population. Scalp TCR repertoire analysis is complicated because resident alphabeta T cells in normal human skin are also sequenced, whereas mouse skin is dominated by gammadelta T cells.

Library preparation employed the immunoSEQ multiplex PCR assay. To provide template for TCR sequencing, every sample had RNA extracted and reverse transcribed into cDNA. First-strand cDNA was synthesized using SuperScript III with a 2:1 mix of oligo-dT and random hexamers. A synthetic immune receptor repertoire was used to gauge amplification bias, and whatever bias remained was removed computationally. Under the source paper's analysis protocol: Raw reads were preprocessed for error removal, and CDR3 was defined according to IMGT conventions as running from the conserved cysteine to phenylalanine. Clonality was calculated as 1 minus Shannon entropy normalized by log2 of the number of productive unique TCRs. CD4 or CD8 identity of scalp clones was inferred by cross-referencing scalp TCRbeta sequences with sorted blood CD4 and CD8 repertoires. Not all clones reach the TCRdb copy of this immuneACCESS table, which keeps in-frame sequences only. Checked studies attribute under half of the gap to unresolved V genes and leave the rest unexplained. That table gives V, J and clone size, and the DNA gave D and trimming. The table for this sample lists 130,000 to 150,000 clones; approximately 51% of them were counted only once. Together, the top ten hold about 1% of the sample.

With respect to this clone: No antigen is known for it. No much larger clone is present one base from it, and per-base qualities are unavailable.

The germline V gene provides CDR1 SQVTM and CDR2 ANQGSEA. The CDR3 runs 13 amino acids, cysteine and phenylalanine included. Only CDR3 DNA remains: 39 bases, in frame from the first base. The germline V end is reduced by 7 bases and the J end by 7 bases; junction bases left unmatched: 8. According to the study, the label for this sample's time point signals: baseline before oral tofacitinib. Lesional scalp punch biopsies and peripheral blood were obtained from alopecia areata patients. PBMCs were isolated by density centrifugation and stained for CD3, CD4 and CD8, and CD4+ and CD8+ T cells were sorted on a FACSAria.

The sequencing here drew on CD4+ T cells sorted from blood, taken at week 0. The chain employs TRBV29-1 and TRBJ1-2; the junction holds 11 bases that match TRBD1. The TCR was taken from a human donor with alopecia areata. In nucleotide form, the sequence is TGCAGCGCAGTGGGACAGGGGGGATTTGGCTACACCTTC. It translates to CSAVGQGGFGYTF.